These 13 T cell receptor beta chains were sequenced from one sample in a study of T cell responses to AZD1222 COVID-19 vaccine (dated by TCRdb to the early 2020s). Explained via the paper, the time point label denotes: baseline before first vaccination. Preparation of the library involved the immunoSEQ multiplex PCR assay. Drawn from immuneACCESS, this table holds only the in-frame rearrangements with V and J called that TCRdb kept. Clones are partly lost; checked studies trace under half to an unresolved V gene and leave the rest unexplained. The sample table shows about 160,000 clones, and 90% to 95% are seen once. The top ten constitute less than 2.5% of the sample. The sequencing used peripheral blood, collected on day 0 of AZD1222 vaccination. These TCRs come from an adult in good health.

The chain is built from TRBV27 and TRBJ1-1; D is undetermined. The V gene's germline CDR1 is MNHEY and CDR2 SMNVEV (reference sequence). V was shortened by 0 bases and J by 4 bases, with 6 bases between the two germline ends. There are 13 residues in the CDR3. Written as DNA, the CDR3 is TGTGCCAGCAGTTTATCGGCGGGCACTGAAGCTTTCTTT. Protein sequence: CASSLSAGTEAFF.

The rearrangement uses TRBV30 and TRBJ1-1; D is unclear. The V end lost 0 bases, the J end lost 7 bases, and 6 bases lay between the germline ends. The CDR3 sequence is 11 residues long. CDR1 is GTSNPN and CDR2 is SVGIG in the germline V gene (reference sequence). The CDR3 sequence is CAWSVQSEAFF. The CDR3 region has the DNA TGTGCCTGGAGTGTGCAGAGTGAAGCTTTCTTT.

This chain links TRBV18 with TRBJ1-2; D remains ambiguous. This CDR3 region has 15 residues. Germline loops: CDR1 KGHSH, CDR2 LQKENI. The V end was cut by 3 bases, the J end by 0 bases, with 11 bases between. The CDR3 DNA sequence: TGTGCCAGCTCACCGAAGTCTTCAGCTAACTATGGCTACACCTTC. This encodes CASSPKSSANYGYTF.

V usage is TRBV7-9 and J usage is TRBJ1-5; no definite D call. V dropped 2 bases and J dropped 4 bases, with 6 bases sitting between them. Per germline, CDR1 SEHNR and CDR2 FQNEAQ (reference sequence). This CDR3 comprises 13 residues. The CDR3 bases are TGTGCCAGCAGCTTAACTTGGAATCAGCCCCAGCATTTT. It is translated as CASSLTWNQPQHF.

The chain has TRBV28 and TRBJ2-5; possibly TRBD1 for D (5 bases). This CDR3 is 12 amino acids long. V lost 7 bases and J lost 1, with 7 bases in between. CDR1 is MDHEN and CDR2 is SYDVKM in the germline V gene. The CDR3 sequence is CASTTAQETQYF. In nucleotides, the CDR3 is TGTGCCAGCACGACAGCCCAAGAGACCCAGTACTTC.

This chain links TRBV7-2 with TRBJ2-1; D is possibly TRBD1 or TRBD2 (6 bases each). The V gene's germline CDR1 is SGHTA and CDR2 FQGNSA. The CDR3 is 16 residues long. V was clipped by 1 base and J by 2 bases, with 12 bases between them. The CDR3 loop reads CASSLVGGRPYNEQFF. In DNA form, the CDR3 reads TGTGCCAGCAGCTTAGTAGGGGGGAGGCCCTACAATGAGCAGTTCTTC.

V usage is TRBV20-1 and J usage is TRBJ1-3; D remains unclear. This CDR3 is built from 8 residues. Germline values: CDR1 DFQATT, CDR2 SNEGSKA (reference sequence). CDR3 sequence reads: CDGNTIYF. In DNA, the CDR3 is TGCGATGGAAACACCATATATTTT.

Only one count was recorded for this clone. This chain joins TRBV28 and TRBJ2-2; D unclear. V was pared by 4 bases and J by 9 bases, with 9 bases between. The CDR3 sequence is 12 residues long. CDR1 is MDHEN and CDR2 is SYDVKM in the germline V gene. The CDR3 DNA sequence: TGTGCCAGCAGTTCCCACGATCGGGAGCTGTTTTTT. Translated: CASSSHDRELFF. Drawing the rest from reference TRBV28 and TRBJ2-2, the complete variable domain is DVKVTQSSRYLVKRTGEKVFLECVQDMDHENMFWYRQDPGLGLRLIYFSYDVKMKEKGDIPEGYSVSREKKERFSLILESASTNQTSMYLCASSSHDRELFFGEGSRLTVL.

V is TRBV5-1 and J is TRBJ2-3, with D unclear. CDR3 length equals 15 residues. Trimming stripped 1 base from V and 3 bases from J, with 12 bases between. Germline assignment: CDR1 SGHRS and CDR2 YFSETQ. CDR3 DNA sequence: TGCGCCAGCAGCTTGCAAGGCCGCGTTACAGATACGCAGTATTTT. Translation: CASSLQGRVTDTQYF.

The chain combines TRBV28 with TRBJ1-5, with D perhaps TRBD1 (5 bases). V dropped 6 bases and J dropped 3 bases, with 18 bases sitting between them. The CDR3 covers 16 residues. Germline assignment: CDR1 MDHEN and CDR2 SYDVKM. CDR3 protein: CASRRPGLRYNQPQHF. Here the CDR3 DNA reads TGTGCCAGCAGGAGACCGGGACTTCGGTACAATCAGCCCCAGCATTTT.

The chain uses TRBV28 and TRBJ1-5, with D hard to call. The germline CDR1 and CDR2 sequences are MDHEN and SYDVKM. The CDR3 has 16 amino acids. Trimming took off 5 bases at V and 9 bases at J, with 23 bases between the two ends. The CDR3 DNA sequence: TGTGCCAGCAGTAGTCCCTCTGGCGGCCAGCAAGGGCCCCAGCATTTT. As protein: CASSSPSGGQQGPQHF.

The chain has TRBV6-5 and TRBJ1-1; D unresolved. The CDR3 length is 10 residues. V lost 8 bases and J lost 7, with 8 bases in between. Germline V gives CDR1 MNHEY, CDR2 SVGAGI. CDR3 in amino acids: CASRHHEAFF. CDR3 in DNA: TGTGCCAGCCGGCACCATGAAGCTTTCTTT.

CDR3 region: CASSYHPGTPMNTEAFF. In DNA, the CDR3 is TGTGCCAGCAGCTACCATCCCGGGACACCTATGAACACTGAAGCTTTCTTT. The chain uses TRBV5-6 and TRBJ1-1; D possibly corresponds to TRBD1 (6 bases). V was clipped by 3 bases and J by 0 bases, with 18 bases between them. The CDR3 runs to 17 residues. Per the germline V gene, CDR1 is SGHDT and CDR2 is YYEEEE.